The source of this T cell receptor beta chain is a study of cytomegalovirus exposure and HLA in healthy donors. Broader study findings: Later examination showed HLA-associated TCR beta chains had greater clonal expansion than equally common others. The CMV antigen specificity of a few CMV-associated chains was confirmed through in vitro analysis. Available immune exposure information covered CMV serostatus only.

Germline loops: CDR1 SGHTA, CDR2 FQGNSA. V gave up 3 bases and J gave up 4 bases; unmatched junction bases: 9. This CDR3 region has 16 residues. PCR employed 60 Vbeta and 13 Jbeta primers. Data came from immunoSEQ multiplex PCR; TCRdb stores just in-frame clones and leaves some out. The table includes fewer than 80,000 clones, roughly 70% detected once. Concerning this clone itself: What it binds is unknown.

Sequences were obtained from PBMCs. The TCR sequence derives from a man in his fifties or sixties in good health and CMV-seropositive. This chain uses TRBV7-2 with TRBJ2-1; 7 nucleotides align to TRBD1. The CDR3 is CASSLSDREPYNEQFF. The CDR3 DNA reads TGTGCCAGCAGCTTGTCAGACAGGGAACCTTACAATGAGCAGTTCTTC.